The rows below give T cell receptor beta chains drawn from one sample of a study of CD8+CD57+ T cells in acquired aplastic anemia. TCRdb re-called the reads through MiXCR, storing one row per CDR3 protein. The sample carries more than 150,000 distinct CDR3 sequences, approximately 50% recorded once. The sample comprised sorted CD4+, CD8+, or CD8+CD57+ T cells (not recorded which) from PBMCs. The receptors stem from a human donor with aplastic anemia. CDR3s include the opening cysteine and the closing phenylalanine or tryptophan. The D gene is left open where the match is weak. Where a row states a size, it is once, few, many or the class of an expanded clone; other rows omit it.

j_gene: TRBJ1-6; v_gene: TRBV20-1; len: 14; d_gene: NA; abundance: NA; CDR3nt: TGCAGTGCCAGATTAGGATCCGTTACTTCACCCCTCCACTTT; CDR3aa: CSARLGSVTSPLHF
j_gene: TRBJ2-2; v_gene: TRBV29-1; len: 16; d_gene: NA; abundance: few; CDR3nt: TGCAGCGTTGTGGTCGGAGCGACTACCAACACCGGGGAGCTGTTTTTT; CDR3aa: CSVVVGATTNTGELFF
j_gene: TRBJ2-7; v_gene: TRBV29-1; len: 12; d_gene: NA; abundance: NA; CDR3nt: TGCAGCGTTGTCCAGGGAGACTACGAGCAGTACTTC; CDR3aa: CSVVQGDYEQYF
j_gene: TRBJ2-6; v_gene: TRBV7-9; len: 15; d_gene: NA; abundance: NA; CDR3nt: TGTGCCAGCAGCCCAGGACCCGTGGGGGCCAACGTCCTGACTTTC; CDR3aa: CASSPGPVGANVLTF
j_gene: TRBJ2-2; v_gene: TRBV20-1; len: 15; d_gene: NA; abundance: many; CDR3nt: TGCAGTGCTAGCGGGGCAGGGGCGGACACCGGGGAGCTGTTTTTT; CDR3aa: CSASGAGADTGELFF
j_gene: TRBJ2-5; v_gene: TRBV7-9; len: 16; d_gene: NA; abundance: NA; CDR3nt: TGTGCCAGCAGCTCCGGACTATCCCAAGGCGGAGAGACCCAGTACTTC; CDR3aa: CASSSGLSQGGETQYF
j_gene: TRBJ2-5; v_gene: TRBV2; len: 11; d_gene: NA; abundance: NA; CDR3nt: TGTGCCAGCCCGGGCCCAGGGACCCAGTACTTC; CDR3aa: CASPGPGTQYF
j_gene: TRBJ1-3; v_gene: TRBV11-1; len: 16; d_gene: NA; abundance: many; CDR3nt: TGTGCCAGCAGCCCTCGAGGGGCGAGCTCTGGAAACACCATATATTTT; CDR3aa: CASSPRGASSGNTIYF
j_gene: TRBJ2-7; v_gene: TRBV20-1; len: 13; d_gene: NA; abundance: NA; CDR3nt: TGCAGTGCTATAGGCCGCGAGGATTACGAGCAGTACTTC; CDR3aa: CSAIGREDYEQYF
j_gene: TRBJ1-6; v_gene: TRBV19; len: 14; d_gene: TRBD1; abundance: NA; CDR3nt: TGTGCCAGTAGGCCGGGACAGGGATTTTCACCCCTCCACTTT; CDR3aa: CASRPGQGFSPLHF
j_gene: TRBJ2-7; v_gene: TRBV19; len: 13; d_gene: TRBD1; abundance: NA; CDR3nt: TGTGCCAGTAGTACCCGGACAGGCTACGAGCAGTACTTC; CDR3aa: CASSTRTGYEQYF
j_gene: TRBJ1-4; v_gene: TRBV15; len: 14; d_gene: TRBD1; abundance: NA; CDR3nt: TGTGCCACCAGCAGGCGGGGGACAGTTGAAAAACTGTTTTTT; CDR3aa: CATSRRGTVEKLFF
j_gene: TRBJ2-7; v_gene: TRBV29-1; len: 13; d_gene: NA; abundance: NA; CDR3nt: TGCAGCGTTGAACAGTTAAGCTCCTACGAGCAGTACTTC; CDR3aa: CSVEQLSSYEQYF
j_gene: TRBJ2-1; v_gene: TRBV20-1; len: 13; d_gene: NA; abundance: many; CDR3nt: TGCAGTGCTAGAGCGACTACGCGAGGGGAGCAGTTCTTC; CDR3aa: CSARATTRGEQFF
j_gene: TRBJ2-7; v_gene: TRBV2; len: 12; d_gene: NA; abundance: NA; CDR3nt: TGTGCCAGCAGTGAAAGCGGTTACGAGCAGTACTTC; CDR3aa: CASSESGYEQYF
j_gene: TRBJ1-5; v_gene: TRBV2; len: 11; d_gene: NA; abundance: once; CDR3nt: TGTGCCAGCGTCCTGGGGCGGGTCGAGCATTTT; CDR3aa: CASVLGRVEHF
j_gene: TRBJ1-2; v_gene: TRBV5-1; len: 16; d_gene: TRBD1; abundance: many; CDR3nt: TGCGCCAGCAGCTTTAGAGCGGGACAGGGTTACTATGGCTACACCTTC; CDR3aa: CASSFRAGQGYYGYTF
j_gene: TRBJ2-5; v_gene: TRBV5-1; len: 14; d_gene: NA; abundance: many; CDR3nt: TGCGCCAGCAGCCGGACAGAGCTCCAAGAGACCCAGTACTTC; CDR3aa: CASSRTELQETQYF
j_gene: TRBJ1-1; v_gene: TRBV5-4; len: 15; d_gene: NA; abundance: NA; CDR3nt: TGTGCCAGCAGCGTACTCGGCGTGGGGGACACTGAAGCTTTCTTT; CDR3aa: CASSVLGVGDTEAFF
j_gene: TRBJ1-5; v_gene: TRBV30; len: 12; d_gene: NA; abundance: NA; CDR3nt: TGTGCCTACGGGGCCTACAATCAGCCCCAGCATTTT; CDR3aa: CAYGAYNQPQHF
j_gene: TRBJ2-3; v_gene: TRBV29-1; len: 10; d_gene: NA; abundance: few; CDR3nt: TGCAGCGTTGGCGCAGGGTGGCAGTATTTT; CDR3aa: CSVGAGWQYF
j_gene: TRBJ1-4; v_gene: TRBV19; len: 15; d_gene: TRBD1; abundance: NA; CDR3nt: TGTGCCAGTAGTATCGATGGGACAGTAAATGAAAAACTGTTTTTT; CDR3aa: CASSIDGTVNEKLFF
j_gene: TRBJ2-7; v_gene: TRBV19; len: 15; d_gene: NA; abundance: many; CDR3nt: TGTGCCAGTAGTATAGTGGGGCATCACTCCTACGAGCAGTACTTC; CDR3aa: CASSIVGHHSYEQYF
j_gene: TRBJ2-2; v_gene: TRBV2; len: 14; d_gene: TRBD1; abundance: once; CDR3nt: TGTGCCAGCAGTGCGGACAGGGCCAACGGGGAGCTGTTTTTT; CDR3aa: CASSADRANGELFF
j_gene: TRBJ2-7; v_gene: TRBV6-6; len: 13; d_gene: NA; abundance: many; CDR3nt: TGTGCCAGCAGTTATAGTCAGGGCGGCGAGCAGTACTTC; CDR3aa: CASSYSQGGEQYF
j_gene: TRBJ2-2; v_gene: TRBV5-1; len: 17; d_gene: NA; abundance: many; CDR3nt: TGCGCCAGCAGCCCGAGGACGAGGGGTTTGGGCACCGGGGAGCTGTTTTTT; CDR3aa: CASSPRTRGLGTGELFF
j_gene: TRBJ1-1; v_gene: TRBV20-1; len: 16; d_gene: NA; abundance: many; CDR3nt: TGCAGTGCTAGAGACCAGGGGAGGGCCATGAACACTGAAGCTTTCTTT; CDR3aa: CSARDQGRAMNTEAFF
j_gene: TRBJ2-7; v_gene: TRBV2; len: 14; d_gene: TRBD1; abundance: NA; CDR3nt: TGTGCCAGCAGCGACCCCGGGACAGTTCTCGAGCAGTACTTC; CDR3aa: CASSDPGTVLEQYF
j_gene: TRBJ2-2; v_gene: TRBV12-3/TRBV12-4; len: 11; d_gene: NA; abundance: few; CDR3nt: TGTGCCAGCAGTTCCGCAGGGGAGCTGTTTTTT; CDR3aa: CASSSAGELFF
j_gene: TRBJ1-1; v_gene: TRBV30; len: 15; d_gene: TRBD1; abundance: NA; CDR3nt: TGTGCCTGGGTGATGAGGGACAGATTGAACACTGAAGCTTTCTTT; CDR3aa: CAWVMRDRLNTEAFF
j_gene: TRBJ2-7; v_gene: TRBV7-9; len: 14; d_gene: NA; abundance: NA; CDR3nt: TGTGCCAGCAGCCCGCAGGTGGGGACCAACGAGCAGTACTTC; CDR3aa: CASSPQVGTNEQYF
j_gene: TRBJ2-7; v_gene: TRBV6-1; len: 14; d_gene: TRBD1; abundance: once; CDR3nt: TGTGCCAGCGCCAAGGGACAGCTCCAGGGCGAGCAGTACTTC; CDR3aa: CASAKGQLQGEQYF
j_gene: TRBJ2-3; v_gene: TRBV24-1; len: 14; d_gene: TRBD1; abundance: NA; CDR3nt: TGTGCCACCAGTGGGGGACAGGGAGTGGATACGCAGTATTTT; CDR3aa: CATSGGQGVDTQYF
j_gene: TRBJ2-3; v_gene: TRBV11-2; len: 16; d_gene: TRBD2; abundance: many; CDR3nt: TGTGCCAGCAGCTTAGGTGCTAGCGGCTCAACAGATACGCAGTATTTT; CDR3aa: CASSLGASGSTDTQYF
j_gene: TRBJ2-1; v_gene: TRBV5-6; len: 12; d_gene: NA; abundance: many; CDR3nt: TGTGCCAGCAGCCTACATAGGGGAGAGCAGTTCTTC; CDR3aa: CASSLHRGEQFF
j_gene: TRBJ2-7; v_gene: TRBV7-6; len: 15; d_gene: TRBD2; abundance: NA; CDR3nt: TGTGCCAGCAGCAAGAGCGGGGGTAGCTCCTACGAGCAGTACTTC; CDR3aa: CASSKSGGSSYEQYF
j_gene: TRBJ1-1; v_gene: TRBV24-1; len: 12; d_gene: NA; abundance: NA; CDR3nt: TGTGCCACCAGTGATTTCCCCGGGGTAGCTTTCTTT; CDR3aa: CATSDFPGVAFF
j_gene: TRBJ1-2; v_gene: TRBV12-3/TRBV12-4; len: 14; d_gene: NA; abundance: NA; CDR3nt: TGTGCCAGCAGCTCAGGGGAAGCCAGCTATGGCTACACCTTC; CDR3aa: CASSSGEASYGYTF
j_gene: TRBJ1-2; v_gene: TRBV2; len: 15; d_gene: NA; abundance: once; CDR3nt: TGTGCCAGCAGTGAAGGTCCGAGGGTAGTCTATGGCTACACCTTC; CDR3aa: CASSEGPRVVYGYTF
j_gene: TRBJ1-1; v_gene: TRBV19; len: 12; d_gene: NA; abundance: many; CDR3nt: TGTGCCAGTGGGGTGGGGGCCTCTGAAGCTTTCTTT; CDR3aa: CASGVGASEAFF
j_gene: TRBJ2-5; v_gene: TRBV5-6; len: 14; d_gene: TRBD2; abundance: NA; CDR3nt: TGTGCCAGCAGCTTAAGCGGGGGCGCGGGGACCCAGTACTTC; CDR3aa: CASSLSGGAGTQYF
j_gene: TRBJ2-7; v_gene: TRBV7-6; len: 16; d_gene: TRBD2; abundance: NA; CDR3nt: TGTGCCAGCAGCTTAGGTACTAGCGGGACCACCTACGAGCAGTACTTC; CDR3aa: CASSLGTSGTTYEQYF
j_gene: TRBJ2-3; v_gene: TRBV25-1; len: 15; d_gene: TRBD2; abundance: NA; CDR3nt: TGTGCCAGCAGTGACGGACTAGCCTCAAGGAATGAGCAGTATTTT; CDR3aa: CASSDGLASRNEQYF
j_gene: TRBJ1-1; v_gene: TRBV5-1; len: 14; d_gene: NA; abundance: many; CDR3nt: TGCGCCAGCAGCTCCGGTTCAGGGGTGGCTGAAGCTTTCTTT; CDR3aa: CASSSGSGVAEAFF
j_gene: TRBJ2-5; v_gene: TRBV10-3; len: 13; d_gene: NA; abundance: many; CDR3nt: TGTGCCATCAGGACGGGTCCCAGGGGGACCCAGTACTTC; CDR3aa: CAIRTGPRGTQYF
j_gene: TRBJ2-7; v_gene: TRBV11-1; len: 13; d_gene: NA; abundance: many; CDR3nt: TGTGCCAGCAGCCTCGGCCGGGCGGACGAGCAGTACTTC; CDR3aa: CASSLGRADEQYF
j_gene: TRBJ1-2; v_gene: TRBV9; len: 15; d_gene: NA; abundance: many; CDR3nt: TGTGCCAGCAGCGCCCGACAAGGGCGGAACTATGGCTACACCTTC; CDR3aa: CASSARQGRNYGYTF
j_gene: TRBJ2-3; v_gene: TRBV2; len: 17; d_gene: TRBD2; abundance: NA; CDR3nt: TGTGCCAGCAGTGTAGGGGTTAGCGGGGATATCACAGATACGCAGTATTTT; CDR3aa: CASSVGVSGDITDTQYF
j_gene: TRBJ1-1; v_gene: TRBV7-8; len: 14; d_gene: TRBD1; abundance: NA; CDR3nt: TGTGCCAGCAGCTGGAGGGACAGGGACACTGAAGCTTTCTTT; CDR3aa: CASSWRDRDTEAFF
j_gene: TRBJ1-2; v_gene: TRBV24-1; len: 13; d_gene: NA; abundance: few; CDR3nt: TGTGCCACCAGGTTGCGGGGAGACTGGGGCTACACCTTC; CDR3aa: CATRLRGDWGYTF
j_gene: TRBJ2-3; v_gene: TRBV2; len: 15; d_gene: TRBD2; abundance: once; CDR3nt: TGTGCCAGCAGAGTTAGCGGGATTATCGCAGATACGCAGTATTTT; CDR3aa: CASRVSGIIADTQYF
j_gene: TRBJ2-1; v_gene: TRBV11-2; len: 12; d_gene: NA; abundance: NA; CDR3nt: TGTGCCAGCAGCTTACTTGGGAGGGAGCAGTTCTTC; CDR3aa: CASSLLGREQFF
j_gene: TRBJ2-7; v_gene: TRBV7-6; len: 15; d_gene: TRBD2; abundance: many; CDR3nt: TGTGCCAGCAGCTCGACTAGCGGGCACTCCTACGAGCAGTACTTC; CDR3aa: CASSSTSGHSYEQYF
j_gene: TRBJ2-7; v_gene: TRBV20-1; len: 13; d_gene: TRBD2; abundance: many; CDR3nt: TGCAGTGCTGAACTAGCGGGAGTACCCGAGCAGTACTTC; CDR3aa: CSAELAGVPEQYF
j_gene: TRBJ2-5; v_gene: TRBV18; len: 13; d_gene: NA; abundance: once; CDR3nt: TGTGCCAGCTCACCTGGACAGCAAGAGACCCAGTACTTC; CDR3aa: CASSPGQQETQYF
j_gene: TRBJ1-2; v_gene: TRBV5-1; len: 14; d_gene: TRBD1; abundance: many; CDR3nt: TGCGCCAGCAGCGGGACGGCGACAGGGCTTGGCTACACCTTC; CDR3aa: CASSGTATGLGYTF
j_gene: TRBJ1-5; v_gene: TRBV10-3; len: 12; d_gene: NA; abundance: few; CDR3nt: TGTGCCATCAGTGACAGCAATCAGCCCCAGCATTTT; CDR3aa: CAISDSNQPQHF